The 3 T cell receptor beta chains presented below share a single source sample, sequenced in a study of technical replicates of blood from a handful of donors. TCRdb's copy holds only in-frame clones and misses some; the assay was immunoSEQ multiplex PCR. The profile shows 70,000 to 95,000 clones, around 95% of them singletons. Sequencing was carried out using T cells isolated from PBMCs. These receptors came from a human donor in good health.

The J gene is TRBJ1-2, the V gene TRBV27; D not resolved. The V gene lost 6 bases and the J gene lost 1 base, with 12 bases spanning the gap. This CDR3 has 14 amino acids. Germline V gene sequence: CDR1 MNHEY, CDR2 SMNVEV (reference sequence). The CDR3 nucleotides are TGTGCCAGCAGCGAAGCCCGGGATAACTATGGCTACACCTTC. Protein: CASSEARDNYGYTF.

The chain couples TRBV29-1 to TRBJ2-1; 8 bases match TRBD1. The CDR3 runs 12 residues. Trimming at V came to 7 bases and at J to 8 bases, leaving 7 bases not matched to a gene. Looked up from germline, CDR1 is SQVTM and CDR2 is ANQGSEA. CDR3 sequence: CSATRGQHEQFF. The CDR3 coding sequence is TGCAGCGCCACCAGGGGGCAGCATGAGCAGTTCTTC.

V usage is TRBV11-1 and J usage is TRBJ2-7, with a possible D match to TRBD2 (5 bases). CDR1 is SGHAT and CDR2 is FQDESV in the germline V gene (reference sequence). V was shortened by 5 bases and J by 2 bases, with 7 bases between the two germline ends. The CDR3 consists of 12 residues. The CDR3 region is CASSREPYEQYF. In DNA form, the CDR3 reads TGTGCCAGCAGCCGGGAACCCTACGAGCAGTACTTC.